This T cell receptor (beta chain) was sequenced in a study of T cells in Graves' hyperthyroidism and ophthalmopathy. Study-level information: Peripheral blood was taken when the disease was first diagnosed, before any treatment began. General study points: Blood also held most thyroid clonotypes expanded beyond 0.001. Ophthalmopathy was told apart from stable hyperthyroidism by a 13 V-J model.

This clonotype was seen a few times. Its antigen is unidentified. At least 3 on the Clinical Activity Score was recorded for ophthalmopathy patients, who also had NOSPECS grade at least 4 and duration under 3 months. TCR beta CDR3 sequences were amplified from RNA transcripts. TCR CDR3 regions were first amplified by RT-PCR with HTBI primers. TCRdb called the multiplex PCR reads again in MiXCR, with one record for every CDR3 protein. The table includes 390,000 or so distinct CDR3 sequences, over 12% detected once. This CDR3 is 13 amino acids long. Per the germline V gene, CDR1 is SGHTA and CDR2 is FQGTGA. Trimming pared 5 bases from V and 7 bases from J, leaving 11 bases between.

This TCR came from a man younger than 35 with Graves' ophthalmopathy. The rearrangement uses TRBV7-3 and TRBJ2-2, with a weak D call TRBD1 (6 bases). Material for sequencing was blood. The CDR3 spells CASSPEGVGELFF. Here the CDR3 DNA reads TGTGCCAGCAGCCCCGAGGGGGTCGGGGAGCTGTTTTTT. Drawing the rest from reference TRBV7-3 and TRBJ2-2, the complete variable domain is GAGVSQTPSNKVTEKGKYVELRCDPISGHTALYWYRQSLGQGPEFLIYFQGTGAADDSGLPNDRFFAVRPEGSVSTLKIQRTERGDSAVYLCASSPEGVGELFFGEGSRLTVL.